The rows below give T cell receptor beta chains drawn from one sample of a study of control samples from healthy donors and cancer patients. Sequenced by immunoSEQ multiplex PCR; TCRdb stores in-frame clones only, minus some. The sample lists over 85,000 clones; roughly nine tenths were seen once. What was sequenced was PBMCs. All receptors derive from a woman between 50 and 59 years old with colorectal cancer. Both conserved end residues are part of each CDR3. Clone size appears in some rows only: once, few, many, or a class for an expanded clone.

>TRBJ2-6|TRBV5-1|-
CASSLDGGSGANVLTF
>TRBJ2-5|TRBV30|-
CAWSVQGVETQYF
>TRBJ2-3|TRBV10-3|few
CAISGGSSTDTQYF
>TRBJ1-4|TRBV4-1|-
CASSQVLGGNEKLFF
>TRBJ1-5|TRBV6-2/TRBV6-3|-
CASSYRGVYQPQHF
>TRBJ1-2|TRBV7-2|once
CASSLAPDRAQGYTF
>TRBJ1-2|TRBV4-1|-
CASSQDRYGYTF
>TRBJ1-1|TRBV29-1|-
CSAGDRLNTEAFF
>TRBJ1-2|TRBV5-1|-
CASSFTGEYGYTF
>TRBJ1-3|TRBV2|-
CASSAEGSGTIYF
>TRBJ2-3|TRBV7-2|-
CASSFGVTSTDTQYF
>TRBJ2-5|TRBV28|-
CASSLQWETQYF
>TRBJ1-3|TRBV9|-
CASSVDPGIPGNTIYF
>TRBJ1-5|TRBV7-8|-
CASSLTEINQPQHF
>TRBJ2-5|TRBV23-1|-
CASSRLAGGPGQETQYF
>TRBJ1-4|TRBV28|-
CASSLKVRKDEKLFF
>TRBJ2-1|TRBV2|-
CASSVSSVGEQFF
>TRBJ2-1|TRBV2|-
CASMAGGTQFF